This TCR beta chain was identified in a study of T cells after yellow fever vaccination. The study, taken as a whole, reports: The booster saw the reappearance of most primary-vaccination clones (about 95% CD4, less than 90% CD8).

TCRdb recomputed calls from the 5' RACE reads with MiXCR, one row per CDR3 protein. The table records fewer than 650,000 distinct CDR3 sequences, just over 20% of them present only once. The CDR3 has 17 amino acids. V gave up 5 bases and J gave up 8 bases, with 25 bases separating them. The germline V gene encodes CDR1 SGHVS and CDR2 FQNEAQ. This clonotype was counted between two and nine times. Its antigen is currently unknown. This receptor was identified in a man aged 18 to 30 who received the YFV17D yellow fever vaccine. The source material was PBMCs, sampled less than 25 days after the first yellow fever vaccination. This sequence joins TRBV7-8 and TRBJ2-1, with TRBD1 as a possible D gene (6 bases). Here the CDR3 reads CASSALTGYKRVDEQFF. The CDR3 region has the DNA TGTGCCAGCAGCGCGTTAACAGGGTATAAAAGGGTCGATGAGCAGTTCTTC.